This TCR beta chain was documented in a study of cytotoxic CD8 clonotypes in ibrutinib-treated CLL listed by TCRdb under 2021. Turning to the overall study: The cohort had about ten relapsed/refractory and roughly 15 treatment-naive patients; some 17 were IGHV unmutated. Partial responses were observed in about 24 patients and complete responses in 2; after a median follow-up of about 69 months, remission was maintained in around 14 patients and progression was observed in around twelve. The response samples were drawn at a median of 12 months into treatment, with a range of roughly 6 to 36 months. Of the approximately 86 people in the trial, about two dozen had longitudinal samples available. On average, each sample yielded approximately 250,000 productive templates and tens of thousands of productive rearrangements. Every sample from remission and from progressive disease was obtained while the patients were still on ibrutinib. Cryopreserved peripheral blood mononuclear cells were obtained prior to treatment, at the time of response, and at either disease progression or sustained remission.

The sample's time point label, in plain terms: approximately 25 months on ibrutinib. Approximately 2 micrograms of genomic DNA were extracted from cryopreserved PBMCs for TCR beta library preparation. Longitudinal blood samples from CLL patients on ibrutinib monotherapy underwent high-throughput TCR beta sequencing. The patients took part in an open-label, single-center phase 2 trial of ibrutinib monotherapy. A MiSeq instrument was used for deep resolution sequencing, which targeted depths ranging from 1 in 1 million up to 1 in 200,000 T cells, with coverage averaging 10x for each clonotype. The immunoSEQ hsTCRB Kit was used to generate the TCR beta libraries. The source study handled its data this way. Data were analyzed with ImmunoSEQ Data Assistant and ImmunoSEQ Analyzer, with V, D and J genes assigned per IMGT definitions. Clonality, which ranges from 0 to 1, was calculated as one minus the normalized Shannon entropy of productive rearrangement frequencies. Only overrepresented clonotypes making up at least 0.05% of the repertoire of each patient were included in the public clonotype analysis. About twelve repertoires from age-matched healthy donors, obtained from immuneACCESS, served as clonality controls. The table was pulled from immuneACCESS by TCRdb, which kept in-frame rearrangements only. Such tables lose some clones; where checked, under half of the loss comes from unresolved V genes, and the rest has no known cause. The DNA gave D and trimming, while V, J and clone size come from that table. The sample yields around 250,000 clones; 70% were counted once. The ten largest make up over 15% of the sample.

A remark on this clone: Which antigen it targets is not known. No base quality values were provided; no much bigger clone lies one nucleotide off.

Results and caveats for the whole study, not just this receptor: Baseline clonality was found to be higher than that of age-matched healthy donors and was strongly correlated with circulating CD8+ T-cell counts. Lymph node repertoires were not examined, and the timing of sampling was not matched between patients in sustained remission and those whose disease progressed. Public clonotypes were rare and either shrank or stayed stable during treatment, and the rise in clonality at ibrutinib response reflected expansion of private clonotypes. An increase in clonality was observed at ibrutinib response, with clonality remaining stable during sustained remission and falling back toward baseline at progression.

The sequence was obtained from a human donor with chronic lymphocytic leukemia. The sample here was PBMCs, taken after 24 months of ibrutinib treatment.

The nucleotides are TGTGCCAGCAGCCAAAACTATGAGCAGTTCTTC. Its product reads: CASSQNYEQFF. The V and J genes are TRBV4-2 and TRBJ2-1, with no D gene named confidently. From the cysteine up to the phenylalanine, the CDR3 has a length of 11 residues. Just the 33-base CDR3 DNA is kept, in frame starting at base 1. The CDR1 and CDR2 encoded by the germline V gene are LGHNA and YNFKEQ. The junction shows trimming of 2 bases on V and 8 bases on J, plus 4 bases between the germline ends.